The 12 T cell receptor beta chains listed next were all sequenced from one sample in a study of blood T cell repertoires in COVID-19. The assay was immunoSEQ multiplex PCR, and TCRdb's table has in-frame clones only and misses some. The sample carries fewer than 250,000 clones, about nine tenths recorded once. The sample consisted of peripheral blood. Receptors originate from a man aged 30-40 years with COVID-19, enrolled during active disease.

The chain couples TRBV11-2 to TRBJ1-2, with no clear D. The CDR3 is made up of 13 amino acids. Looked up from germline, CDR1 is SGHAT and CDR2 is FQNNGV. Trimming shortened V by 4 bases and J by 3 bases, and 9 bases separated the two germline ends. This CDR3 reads CASSSLRDYGYTF. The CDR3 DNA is TGTGCCAGCAGCTCCTTGCGAGACTATGGCTACACCTTC.

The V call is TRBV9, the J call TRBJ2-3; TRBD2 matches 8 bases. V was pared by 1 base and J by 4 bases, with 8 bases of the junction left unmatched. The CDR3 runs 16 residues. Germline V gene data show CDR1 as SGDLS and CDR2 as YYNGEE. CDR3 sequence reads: CASSVTTSGGPDTQYF. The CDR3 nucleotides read TGTGCCAGCAGCGTAACGACCAGCGGGGGTCCAGATACGCAGTATTTT.

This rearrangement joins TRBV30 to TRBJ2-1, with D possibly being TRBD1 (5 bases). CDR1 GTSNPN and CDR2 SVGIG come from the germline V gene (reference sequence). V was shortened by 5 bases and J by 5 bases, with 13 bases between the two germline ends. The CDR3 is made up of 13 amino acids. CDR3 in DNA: TGTGCCTGGGCAGGGTTTTCGGACAATGAGCAGTTCTTC. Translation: CAWAGFSDNEQFF.

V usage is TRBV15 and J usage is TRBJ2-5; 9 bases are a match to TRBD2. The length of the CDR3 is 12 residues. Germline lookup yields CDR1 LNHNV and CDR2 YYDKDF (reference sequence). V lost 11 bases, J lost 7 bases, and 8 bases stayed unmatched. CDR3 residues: CAVAGGLGTQYF. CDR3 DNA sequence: TGTGCCGTGGCGGGGGGGCTTGGGACCCAGTACTTC.

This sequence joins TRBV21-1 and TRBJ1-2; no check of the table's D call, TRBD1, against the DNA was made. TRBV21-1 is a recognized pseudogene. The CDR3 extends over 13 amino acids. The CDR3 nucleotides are TGTGCCAGAAGCAGGGGAAGGGGGTATGGCTACACCTTC. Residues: CARSRGRGYGYTF.

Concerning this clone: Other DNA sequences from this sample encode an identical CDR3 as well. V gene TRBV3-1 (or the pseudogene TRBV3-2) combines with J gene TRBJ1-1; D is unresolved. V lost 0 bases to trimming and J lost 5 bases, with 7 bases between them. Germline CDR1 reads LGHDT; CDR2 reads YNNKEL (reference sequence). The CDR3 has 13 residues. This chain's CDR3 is CASSQEGGTEAFF. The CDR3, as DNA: TGTGCCAGCAGCCAAGAGGGAGGGACTGAAGCTTTCTTT.

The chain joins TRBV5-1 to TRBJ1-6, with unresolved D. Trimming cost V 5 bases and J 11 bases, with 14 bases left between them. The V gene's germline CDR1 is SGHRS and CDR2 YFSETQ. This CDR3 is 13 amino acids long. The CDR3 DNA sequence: TGCGCCAGCAGTTACGAGGGCGGCGCACCCCTCCACTTT. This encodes CASSYEGGAPLHF.

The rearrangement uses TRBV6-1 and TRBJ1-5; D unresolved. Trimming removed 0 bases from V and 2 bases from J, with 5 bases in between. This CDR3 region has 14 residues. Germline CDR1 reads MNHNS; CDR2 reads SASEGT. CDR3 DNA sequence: TGTGCCAGCAGTGAAGCGCGTGGCAATCAGCCCCAGCATTTT. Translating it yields CASSEARGNQPQHF.

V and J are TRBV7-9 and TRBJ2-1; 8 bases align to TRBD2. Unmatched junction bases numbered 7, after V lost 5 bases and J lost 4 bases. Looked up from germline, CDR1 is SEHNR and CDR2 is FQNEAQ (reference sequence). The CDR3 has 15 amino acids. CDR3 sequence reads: CASSPHGGAYNEQFF. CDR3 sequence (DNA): TGTGCCAGCAGCCCTCACGGGGGGGCATACAATGAGCAGTTCTTC.

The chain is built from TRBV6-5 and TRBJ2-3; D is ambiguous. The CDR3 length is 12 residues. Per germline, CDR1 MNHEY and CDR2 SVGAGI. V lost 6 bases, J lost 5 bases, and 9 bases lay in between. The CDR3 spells CASSLTRDTQYF. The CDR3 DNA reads TGTGCCAGCAGCCTGACTCGAGATACGCAGTATTTT.

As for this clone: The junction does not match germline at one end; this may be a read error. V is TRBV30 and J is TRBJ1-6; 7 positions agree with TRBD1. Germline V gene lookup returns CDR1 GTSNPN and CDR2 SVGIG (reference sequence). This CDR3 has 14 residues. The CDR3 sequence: CARSTGARNSPLHF. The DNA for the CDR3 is TGTGCCCGGAGCACAGGGGCAAGGAATTCACCCCTCCACTTT.

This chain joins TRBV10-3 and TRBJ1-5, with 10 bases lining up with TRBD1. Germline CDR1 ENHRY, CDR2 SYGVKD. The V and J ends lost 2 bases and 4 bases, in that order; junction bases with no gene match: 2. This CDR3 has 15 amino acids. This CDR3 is CAISEDRGRNQPQHF. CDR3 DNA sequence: TGTGCCATCAGTGAGGACAGGGGGCGGAATCAGCCCCAGCATTTT.